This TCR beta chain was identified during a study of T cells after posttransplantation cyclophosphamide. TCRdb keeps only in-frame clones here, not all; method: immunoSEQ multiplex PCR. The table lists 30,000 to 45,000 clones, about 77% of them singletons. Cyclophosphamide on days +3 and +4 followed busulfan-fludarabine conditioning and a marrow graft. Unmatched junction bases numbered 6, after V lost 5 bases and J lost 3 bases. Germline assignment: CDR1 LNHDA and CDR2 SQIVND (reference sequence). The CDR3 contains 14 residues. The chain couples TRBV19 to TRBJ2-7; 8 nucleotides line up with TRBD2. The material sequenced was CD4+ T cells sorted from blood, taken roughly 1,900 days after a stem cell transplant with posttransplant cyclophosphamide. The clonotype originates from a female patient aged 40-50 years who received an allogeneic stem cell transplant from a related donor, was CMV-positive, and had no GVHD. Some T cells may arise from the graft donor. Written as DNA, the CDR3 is TGTGCCAGTAGTGACGCGGGGGGTGTCTACGAGCAGTACTTC. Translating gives CASSDAGGVYEQYF.